These 10 T cell receptor beta chains share one sample of origin, sequenced in a study of blood T cell repertoires in COVID-19. Sequenced by immunoSEQ multiplex PCR; TCRdb stores in-frame clones only, minus some. The sample records 250,000 or so clones, 70% to 90% being singletons. Sequenced: PBMCs or T cells enriched from blood (not recorded which). These receptors originate from a man in his thirties or forties who had recovered from COVID-19.

CDR3 sequence: CASSVPDRAAGYTF. The CDR3 coding sequence is TGTGCCAGCAGCGTCCCGGACAGGGCGGCTGGCTACACCTTC. V and J are TRBV5-6 and TRBJ1-2; 8 nucleotides match TRBD1. This CDR3 contains 14 residues. V shed 4 bases, J shed 7 bases, and the junction held 9 bases outside the gene matches. Germline assignment: CDR1 SGHDT and CDR2 YYEEEE.

The V and J genes are TRBV10-3 and TRBJ1-1; perhaps TRBD1 as D (5 bases). Germline values: CDR1 ENHRY, CDR2 SYGVKD. The CDR3 spans 18 residues. V was pared by 6 bases and J by 10 bases, with 33 bases between. The DNA of the CDR3 is TGTGCCATCAGCTCAGGGTCGAATCAAGGGGCTGCCGCCTCGGGAGCTTTCTTT. Translating gives CAISSGSNQGAAASGAFF.

V gene TRBV20-1 combines with J gene TRBJ1-5; D remains ambiguous. The V end was cut by 3 bases, the J end by 4 bases, with 16 bases between. This CDR3 is 15 amino acids long. Germline V lookup: CDR1 DFQATT, CDR2 SNEGSKA (reference sequence). The CDR3 spells CSASRRGQKNQPQHF. The DNA of the CDR3 is TGCAGTGCTAGTAGAAGAGGGCAGAAAAATCAGCCCCAGCATTTT.

Worth noting for this clone: This specimen includes other DNA sequences encoding the same CDR3. The CDR3 spells CAWTTGGEQYF. The CDR3 DNA reads TGTGCCTGGACCACAGGGGGCGAGCAGTACTTC. J is TRBJ2-7 and V is TRBV30; TRBD1 agrees at 8 bases. V lost 4 bases and J lost 6; bases outside the gene matches: 2. The CDR3 runs 11 residues. The germline V gene has CDR1 GTSNPN and CDR2 SVGIG (reference sequence).

The CDR3 loop reads CASSQGPQGVSPLHF. In DNA, the CDR3 is TGCGCCAGCAGCCAAGGACCCCAAGGGGTTTCACCCCTCCACTTT. This chain connects TRBV4-1 to TRBJ1-6, with D maybe TRBD1 (5 bases). The CDR3 contains 15 residues. In germline, CDR1 is MGHRA, CDR2 YSYEKL. Trimming took off 1 base at V and 9 bases at J, with 13 bases between the two ends.

The chain couples TRBV9 to TRBJ2-5; weak D call: TRBD2 (5 bases). Germline V gene sequence: CDR1 SGDLS, CDR2 YYNGEE. This CDR3 contains 14 residues. The V end was cut by 0 bases, the J end by 5 bases, with 11 bases between. CDR3 protein: CASSVGPGKETQYF. Here the CDR3 DNA reads TGTGCCAGCAGCGTAGGCCCGGGAAAGGAGACCCAGTACTTC.

The V gene is TRBV18, the J gene TRBJ1-1, with TRBD1 as a possible D gene (5 bases). Germline CDR1 reads KGHSH; CDR2 reads LQKENI. Trimming took off 6 bases at V and 4 bases at J, with 21 bases between the two ends. The CDR3 runs 16 residues. Written as DNA, the CDR3 is TGTGCCAGCTCCCCAACGGGGGGGGGACCGGGCACTGAAGCTTTCTTT. Encoded protein: CASSPTGGGPGTEAFF. The whole variable domain, remainder taken from reference TRBV18 and TRBJ1-1, is NAGVMQNPRHLVRRRGQEARLRCSPMKGHSHVYWYRQLPEEGLKFMVYLQKENIIDESGMPKERFSAEFPKEGPSILRIQQVVRGDSAAYFCASSPTGGGPGTEAFFGQGTRLTVV.

The chain links TRBV6-5 to TRBJ1-5, with D possibly matching TRBD1 (6 bases). Germline lookup yields CDR1 MNHEY and CDR2 SVGAGI. Trimming took off 6 bases at V and 2 bases at J, with 14 bases between the two ends. The CDR3 runs to 15 residues. Here the CDR3 DNA reads TGTGCCAGCAGCATCACACAGGGAGGCAATCAGCCCCAGCATTTT. It is translated as CASSITQGGNQPQHF.

By share, this clone counts as medium-sized. The rearrangement uses TRBV6-2 or TRBV6-3 and TRBJ2-7; 7 bases are shared with TRBD1. Germline-derived CDR1 and CDR2 are MNHEY and SVGEGT. V gave up 1 base and J gave up 1 base; unmatched junction bases: 4. The CDR3 contains 15 residues. CDR3 nucleotide sequence: TGTGCCAGCAGTTACTACCAGGGGGAGTCCTACGAGCAGTACTTC. It yields the protein CASSYYQGESYEQYF.

The chain couples TRBV6-5 to TRBJ1-1, with a possible D match to TRBD1 (6 bases). V gave up 8 bases and J gave up 8 bases, with 18 bases separating them. Germline V gives CDR1 MNHEY, CDR2 SVGAGI. This CDR3 is built from 13 residues. The CDR3 loop is CASFGGQVKEAFF. DNA of the CDR3: TGTGCCAGCTTCGGGGGGCAGGTGAAAGAAGCTTTCTTT.